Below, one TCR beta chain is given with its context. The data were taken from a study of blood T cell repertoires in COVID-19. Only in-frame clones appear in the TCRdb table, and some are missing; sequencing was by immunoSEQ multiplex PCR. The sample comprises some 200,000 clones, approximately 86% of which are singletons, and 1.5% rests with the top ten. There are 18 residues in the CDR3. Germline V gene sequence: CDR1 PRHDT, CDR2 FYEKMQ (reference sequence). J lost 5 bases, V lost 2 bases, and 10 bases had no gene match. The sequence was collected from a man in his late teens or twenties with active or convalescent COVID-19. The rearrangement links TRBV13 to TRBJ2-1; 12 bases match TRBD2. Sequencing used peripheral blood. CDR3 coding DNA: TGTGCCAGCAGCTTATCCCTAGCGGGAGGGCTGGGTAACAATGAGCAGTTCTTC. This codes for CASSLSLAGGLGNNEQFF.